The T cell receptor beta chain under discussion was sequenced for a study of beta chain features in type 1 diabetes. As for the study in general: On cell yields, gender and age, patients and healthy donors were similar. Overall study findings and caveats: All four CD4+ subsets from Type 1 diabetes patients carried moderately but significantly shorter TCRB CDR3s.

Sequenced material consisted of expressed TCRB transcripts (all of the isolated RNA was reverse transcribed). Sequencing was performed with immunoSEQ multiplex PCR; in TCRdb, only in-frame clones are kept and a portion is missing. Here the sample spans roughly 140,000 clones, roughly 48% being singletons. The V gene lost 5 bases and the J gene lost 7 bases, with 21 bases spanning the gap. CDR1 is SGHTA and CDR2 is FQGNSA in the germline V gene. The CDR3 loop spans 16 amino acids. To note about this clone: Its specificity is unknown.

Via CD45RO/CCR7/CD25/CD127/CD95/CD27, cells of the CD4+ naive, central memory, regulatory and stem cell-like memory subsets were sorted. This receptor was identified in a man aged 18 to 35 in good health. The gene calls are TRBV7-2 and TRBJ1-5, with a possible D match to TRBD1 (6 bases). Sequencing was carried out using Tregs from blood. CDR3 residues: CASSQQGRLAVQPQHF. CDR3 nucleotide sequence: TGTGCCAGCAGCCAACAGGGTAGGCTCGCGGTGCAGCCCCAGCATTTT.